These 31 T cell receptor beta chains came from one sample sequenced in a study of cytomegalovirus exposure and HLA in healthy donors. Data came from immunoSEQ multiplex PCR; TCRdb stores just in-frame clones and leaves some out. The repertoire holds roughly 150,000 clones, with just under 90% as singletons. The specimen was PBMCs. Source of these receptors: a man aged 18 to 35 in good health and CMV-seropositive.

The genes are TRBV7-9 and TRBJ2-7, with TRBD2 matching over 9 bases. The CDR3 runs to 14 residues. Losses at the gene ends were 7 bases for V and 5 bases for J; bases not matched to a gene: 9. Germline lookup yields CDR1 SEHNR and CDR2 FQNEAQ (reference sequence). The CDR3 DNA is TGTGCCAGCACAATAGCGGGAGAGCTAAACGAGCAGTACTTC. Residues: CASTIAGELNEQYF.

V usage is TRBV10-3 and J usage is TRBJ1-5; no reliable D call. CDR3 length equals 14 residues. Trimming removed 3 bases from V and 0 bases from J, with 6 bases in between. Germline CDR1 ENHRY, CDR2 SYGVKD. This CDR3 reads CAISEDYSNQPQHF. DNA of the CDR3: TGTGCCATCAGTGAAGACTATAGCAATCAGCCCCAGCATTTT.

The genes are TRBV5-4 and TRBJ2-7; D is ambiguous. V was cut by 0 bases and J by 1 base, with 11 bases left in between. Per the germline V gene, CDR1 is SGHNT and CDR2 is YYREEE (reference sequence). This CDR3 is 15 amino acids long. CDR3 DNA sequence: TGTGCCAGCAGCTTGGGACTCCAAATGTCCTACGAGCAGTACTTC. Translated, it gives CASSLGLQMSYEQYF.

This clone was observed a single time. The CDR3 DNA reads TGTGCCAGCACCCTAGCGGGGGACAGAAAAACTGAAGCTTTCTTT. It encodes CASTLAGDRKTEAFF. The chain combines TRBV2 with TRBJ1-1, with 7 bases lining up with TRBD1. Germline CDR1 reads SNHLY; CDR2 reads FYNNEI. J lost 5 bases, V lost 7 bases, and 13 bases had no gene match. The CDR3 sequence is 15 residues long.

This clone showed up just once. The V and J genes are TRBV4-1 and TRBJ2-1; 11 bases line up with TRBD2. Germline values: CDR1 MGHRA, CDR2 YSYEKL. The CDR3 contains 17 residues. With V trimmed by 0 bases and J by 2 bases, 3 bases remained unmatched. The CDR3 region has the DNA TGCGCCAGCAGCCAAGAACTAGCGGGAGACCCCTACAATGAGCAGTTCTTC. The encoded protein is CASSQELAGDPYNEQFF.

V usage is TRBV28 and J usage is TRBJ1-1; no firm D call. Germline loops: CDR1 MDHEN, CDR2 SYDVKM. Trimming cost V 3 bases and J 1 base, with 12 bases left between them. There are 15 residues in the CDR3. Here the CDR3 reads CASSFALEGNTEAFF. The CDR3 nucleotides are TGTGCCAGCAGTTTTGCGTTGGAGGGGAACACTGAAGCTTTCTTT.

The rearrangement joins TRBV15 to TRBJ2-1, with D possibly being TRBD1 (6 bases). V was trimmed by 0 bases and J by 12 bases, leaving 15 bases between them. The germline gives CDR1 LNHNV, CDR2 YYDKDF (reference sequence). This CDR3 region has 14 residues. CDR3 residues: CATSRDRTAVGQFF. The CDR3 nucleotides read TGTGCCACCAGCAGAGACAGGACAGCAGTCGGGCAGTTCTTC.

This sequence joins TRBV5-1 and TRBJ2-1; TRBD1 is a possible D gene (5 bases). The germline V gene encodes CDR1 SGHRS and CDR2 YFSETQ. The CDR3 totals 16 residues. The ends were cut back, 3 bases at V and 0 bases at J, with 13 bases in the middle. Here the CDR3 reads CASSWGTESSYNEQFF. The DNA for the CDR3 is TGCGCCAGCAGCTGGGGCACGGAGAGCTCCTACAATGAGCAGTTCTTC.

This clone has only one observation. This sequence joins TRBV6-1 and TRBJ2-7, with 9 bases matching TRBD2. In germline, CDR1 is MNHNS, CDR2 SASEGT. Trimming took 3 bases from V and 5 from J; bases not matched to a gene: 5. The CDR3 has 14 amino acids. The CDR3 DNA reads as TGTGCCAGCAGTGATAGCGGGAGCCCTAACGAGCAGTACTTC. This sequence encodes CASSDSGSPNEQYF.

CDR3 nucleotides: TGTGCCAGCAGCTCAACCGTAGCGGGAGCAGGGGTATATGAGCAGTTCTTC. Protein sequence: CASSSTVAGAGVYEQFF. The chain recombines TRBV11-1 with TRBJ2-1; 9 bases agree with TRBD2. Per germline, CDR1 SGHAT and CDR2 FQDESV (reference sequence). This CDR3 region has 17 residues. J gave up 8 bases and V 4 bases, and 15 bases lay outside the gene matches.

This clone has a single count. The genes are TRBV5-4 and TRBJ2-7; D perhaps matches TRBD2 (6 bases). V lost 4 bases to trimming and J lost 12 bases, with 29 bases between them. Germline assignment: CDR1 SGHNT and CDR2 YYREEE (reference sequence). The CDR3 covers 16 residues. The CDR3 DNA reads TGTGCCAGCAGCACCGATAGCGGCCACGATCCCTCCCGATTGTACTTC. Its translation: CASSTDSGHDPSRLYF.

The CDR3 loop is CASSLSRPRHSYEQYF. The CDR3 coding sequence is TGTGCCAGCAGTTTATCTCGTCCGCGCCACAGCTACGAGCAGTACTTC. The rearrangement joins TRBV27 to TRBJ2-7; D ambiguous. The CDR3 spans 16 residues. Trimming cost V 0 bases and J 3 bases, with 15 bases left between them. Germline V gives CDR1 MNHEY, CDR2 SMNVEV (reference sequence).

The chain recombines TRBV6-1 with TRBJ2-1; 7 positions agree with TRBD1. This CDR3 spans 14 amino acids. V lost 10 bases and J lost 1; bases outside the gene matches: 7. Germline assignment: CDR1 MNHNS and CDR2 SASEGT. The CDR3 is CAIQLDRSYNEQFF. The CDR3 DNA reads TGTGCCATCCAACTGGACAGGTCCTACAATGAGCAGTTCTTC.

The CDR3 bases are TGTGCCAGCAGCTTCGGACAGGGGAGGGAGACCCAGTACTTC. Translated: CASSFGQGRETQYF. The chain has TRBV7-9 and TRBJ2-5; 9 positions match TRBD1. Germline V lookup: CDR1 SEHNR, CDR2 FQNEAQ (reference sequence). CDR3 length: 14 residues. The junction had 4 bases not matched to a gene; V was cut back by 3 bases and J by 5 bases.

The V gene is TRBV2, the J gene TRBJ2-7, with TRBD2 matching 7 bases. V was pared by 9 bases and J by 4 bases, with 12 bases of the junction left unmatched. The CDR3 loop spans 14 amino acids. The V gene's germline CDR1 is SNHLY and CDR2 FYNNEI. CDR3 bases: TGTGCCAGGGGGGGGAAACTCGGATCATACGAGCAGTACTTC. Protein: CARGGKLGSYEQYF.

CDR3 coding DNA: TGTGCCAGTAGTATAGACGGGAGGGCCCGCAATGAGCAGTTCTTC. Its protein is CASSIDGRARNEQFF. The V gene is TRBV19, the J gene TRBJ2-1; the match to TRBD2 covers 8 bases. The germline gives CDR1 LNHDA, CDR2 SQIVND (reference sequence). V was clipped by 0 bases and J by 6 bases; unmatched bases: 4. The length of the CDR3 is 15 residues.

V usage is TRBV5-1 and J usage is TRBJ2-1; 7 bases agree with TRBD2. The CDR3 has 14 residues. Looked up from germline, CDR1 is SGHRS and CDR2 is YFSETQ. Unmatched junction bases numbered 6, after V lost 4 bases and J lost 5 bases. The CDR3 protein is CASSAGTTNNEQFF. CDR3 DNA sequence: TGCGCCAGCAGCGCCGGGACTACCAACAATGAGCAGTTCTTC. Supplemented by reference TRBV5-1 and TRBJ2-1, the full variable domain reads KAGVTQTPRYLIKTRGQQVTLSCSPISGHRSVSWYQQTPGQGLQFLFEYFSETQRNKGNFPGRFSGRQFSNSRSEMNVSTLELGDSALYLCASSAGTTNNEQFFGPGTRLTVL.

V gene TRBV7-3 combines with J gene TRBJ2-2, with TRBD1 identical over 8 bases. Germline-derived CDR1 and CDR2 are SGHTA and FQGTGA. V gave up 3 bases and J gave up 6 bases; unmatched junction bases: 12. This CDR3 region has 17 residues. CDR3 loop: CASSFAQGARVAGELFF. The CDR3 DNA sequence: TGTGCCAGCAGCTTCGCGCAGGGGGCGAGAGTGGCCGGGGAGCTGTTTTTT. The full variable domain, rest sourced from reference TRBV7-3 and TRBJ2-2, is GAGVSQTPSNKVTEKGKYVELRCDPISGHTALYWYRQSLGQGPEFLIYFQGTGAADDSGLPNDRFFAVRPEGSVSTLKIQRTERGDSAVYLCASSFAQGARVAGELFFGEGSRLTVL.

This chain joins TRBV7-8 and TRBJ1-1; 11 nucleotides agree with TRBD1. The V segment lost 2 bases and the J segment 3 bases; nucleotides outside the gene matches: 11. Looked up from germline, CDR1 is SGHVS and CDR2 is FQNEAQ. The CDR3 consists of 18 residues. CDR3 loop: CASSLIRTGGEGDTEAFF. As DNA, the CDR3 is TGTGCCAGCAGCTTAATTCGGACAGGGGGCGAAGGGGACACTGAAGCTTTCTTT.

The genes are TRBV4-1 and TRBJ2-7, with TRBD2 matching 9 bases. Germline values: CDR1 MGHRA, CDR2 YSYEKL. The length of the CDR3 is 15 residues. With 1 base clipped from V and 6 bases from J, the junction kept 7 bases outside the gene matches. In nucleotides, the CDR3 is TGCGCCAGCAGCCAAGTTTCTAGCGGGACGGGCGAGCAGTACTTC. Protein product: CASSQVSSGTGEQYF.

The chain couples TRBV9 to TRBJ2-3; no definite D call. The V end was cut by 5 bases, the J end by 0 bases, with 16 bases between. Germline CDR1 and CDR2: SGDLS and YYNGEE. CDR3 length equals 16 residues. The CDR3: CASSFYLSASTDTQYF. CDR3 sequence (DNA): TGTGCCAGCAGTTTTTACCTAAGCGCTAGCACAGATACGCAGTATTTT. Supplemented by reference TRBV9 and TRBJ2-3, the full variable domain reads DSGVTQTPKHLITATGQRVTLRCSPRSGDLSVYWYQQSLDQGLQFLIQYYNGEERAKGNILERFSAQQFPDLHSELNLSSLELGDSALYFCASSFYLSASTDTQYFGPGTRLTVL.

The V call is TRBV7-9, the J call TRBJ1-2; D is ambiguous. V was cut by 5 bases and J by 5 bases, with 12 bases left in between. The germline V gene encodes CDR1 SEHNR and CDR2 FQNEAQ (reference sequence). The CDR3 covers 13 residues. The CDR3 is CASSDGREYGYTF. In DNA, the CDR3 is TGTGCCAGCAGCGACGGACGGGAGTATGGCTACACCTTC.

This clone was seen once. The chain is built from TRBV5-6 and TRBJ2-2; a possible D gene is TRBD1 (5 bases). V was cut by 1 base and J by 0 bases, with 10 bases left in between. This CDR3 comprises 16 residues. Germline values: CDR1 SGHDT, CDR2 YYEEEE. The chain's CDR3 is CASSLWGRSNTGELFF. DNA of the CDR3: TGTGCCAGCAGCTTGTGGGGCAGGTCGAACACCGGGGAGCTGTTTTTT.

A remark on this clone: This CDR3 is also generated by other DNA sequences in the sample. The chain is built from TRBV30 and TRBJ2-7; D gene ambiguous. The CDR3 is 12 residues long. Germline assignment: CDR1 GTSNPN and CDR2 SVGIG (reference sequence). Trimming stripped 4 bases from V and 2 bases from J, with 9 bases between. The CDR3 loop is CAWMASTYEQYF. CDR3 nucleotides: TGTGCCTGGATGGCCAGTACCTACGAGCAGTACTTC. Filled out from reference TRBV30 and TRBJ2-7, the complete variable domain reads SQTIHQWPATLVQPVGSPLSLECTVEGTSNPNLYWYRQAAGRGLQLLFYSVGIGQISSEVPQNLSASRPQDRQFILSSKKLLLSDSGFYLCAWMASTYEQYFGPGTRLTVT.

CDR3 in DNA: TGTGCCAGCAGCCCCGCCCGCCGGGGACTAGCGAGCAATGAGCAGTTCTTC. Its translation: CASSPARRGLASNEQFF. J is TRBJ2-1 and V is TRBV7-8; 10 bases line up with TRBD2. This CDR3 contains 17 residues. J lost 6 bases, V lost 5 bases, and 13 bases had no gene match. Per the germline V gene, CDR1 is SGHVS and CDR2 is FQNEAQ.

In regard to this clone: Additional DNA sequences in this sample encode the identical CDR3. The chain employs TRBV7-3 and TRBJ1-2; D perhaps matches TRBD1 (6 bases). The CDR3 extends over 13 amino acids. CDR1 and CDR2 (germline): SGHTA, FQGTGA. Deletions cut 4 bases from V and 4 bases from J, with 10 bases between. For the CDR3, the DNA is TGTGCCAGCAGCTCGGGACAAGGCTATGGCTACACCTTC. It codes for CASSSGQGYGYTF.

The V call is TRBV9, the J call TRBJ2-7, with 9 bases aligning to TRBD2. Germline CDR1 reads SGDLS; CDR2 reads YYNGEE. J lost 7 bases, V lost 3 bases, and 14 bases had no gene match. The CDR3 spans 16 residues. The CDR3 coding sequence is TGTGCCAGCAGCGCAGAATTAGCGGGAGCGCTCGAGGAGCAGTACTTC. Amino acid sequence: CASSAELAGALEEQYF.

DNA for the CDR3: TGCGCCAGCAGCCCCCCGGCAGGGGGCAGGACCGGGGAGCTGTTTTTT. Encoded protein: CASSPPAGGRTGELFF. The chain uses TRBV5-1 and TRBJ2-2; 8 nucleotides match TRBD1. Losses at the gene ends were 4 bases for V and 5 bases for J; bases not matched to a gene: 10. The CDR3 runs to 16 residues. Germline loops: CDR1 SGHRS, CDR2 YFSETQ.

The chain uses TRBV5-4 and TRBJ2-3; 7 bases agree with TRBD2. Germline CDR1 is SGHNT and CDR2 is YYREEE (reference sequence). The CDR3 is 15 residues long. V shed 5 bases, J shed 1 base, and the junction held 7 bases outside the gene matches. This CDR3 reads CASSPERDRTDTQYF. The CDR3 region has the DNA TGTGCCAGCAGTCCGGAGCGGGACCGCACAGATACGCAGTATTTT.

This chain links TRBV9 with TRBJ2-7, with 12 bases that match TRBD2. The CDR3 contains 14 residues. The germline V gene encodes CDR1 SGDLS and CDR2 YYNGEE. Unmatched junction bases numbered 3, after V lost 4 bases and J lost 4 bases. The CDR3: CASSTGLAGYEQYF. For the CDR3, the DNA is TGTGCCAGCAGCACCGGACTAGCGGGGTACGAGCAGTACTTC.

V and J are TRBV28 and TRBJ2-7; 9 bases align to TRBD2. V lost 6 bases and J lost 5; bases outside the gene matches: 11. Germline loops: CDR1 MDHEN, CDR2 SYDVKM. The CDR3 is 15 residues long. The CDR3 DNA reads TGTGCCAGCAGCCAGATTAGCGGGAGAGAAAACGAGCAGTACTTC. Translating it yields CASSQISGRENEQYF.